The 31 T cell receptor beta chains presented below share a single source sample, sequenced in a study of blood T cell repertoires in COVID-19. Here immunoSEQ multiplex PCR was the method, and the copy in TCRdb shows in-frame clones only, minus some. The data hold over 350,000 clones, with more than 85% observed a single time. Input material: peripheral blood. The source of these receptors is a woman younger than 45 with acute or convalescent COVID-19.

V and J are TRBV18 and TRBJ1-5; D not certain. Deletions cut 2 bases from V and 7 bases from J, with 9 bases between. CDR1 KGHSH and CDR2 LQKENI come from the germline V gene. CDR3 length: 13 amino acids. This CDR3 is CASSPGPAQPQHF. The DNA for the CDR3 is TGTGCCAGCTCACCAGGGCCCGCGCAGCCCCAGCATTTT.

This clone was counted only a few times. The chain combines TRBV28 with TRBJ1-6, with 7 bases aligning to TRBD1. V trimming: 6 bases; J trimming: 10 bases; junction bases outside the gene matches: 6. The CDR3 is 13 residues long. The V gene's germline CDR1 is MDHEN and CDR2 SYDVKM. The DNA for the CDR3 is TGTGCCAGCAGACCAGGGGGTGGATCACCCCTCCACTTT. Its protein product is CASRPGGGSPLHF.

The chain couples TRBV28 to TRBJ2-3, with a weak D call TRBD2 (7 bases). The CDR3 length is 17 residues. Deletions cut 3 bases from V and 2 bases from J, with 18 bases between. CDR1 is MDHEN and CDR2 is SYDVKM in the germline V gene. Here the CDR3 DNA reads TGTGCCAGCAGTTTGTGGGGTACAGGGACTACCACAGATACGCAGTATTTT. Protein product: CASSLWGTGTTTDTQYF.

The V call is TRBV30, the J call TRBJ1-4, with D unresolved. Trimming took off 2 bases at V and 4 bases at J, with 8 bases between the two ends. The CDR3 length is 13 residues. The germline V gene encodes CDR1 GTSNPN and CDR2 SVGIG (reference sequence). The CDR3 sequence is CAWSRRYNEKLFF. The CDR3 bases are TGTGCCTGGAGTAGGAGGTATAATGAAAAACTGTTTTTT.

The chain uses TRBV2 and TRBJ2-2; weak D call: TRBD2 (6 bases). The CDR3 sequence is 11 residues long. The V end was cut by 8 bases, the J end by 5 bases, with 6 bases between. The germline V gene has CDR1 SNHLY and CDR2 FYNNEI. CDR3 sequence (DNA): TGTGCCAGCGGGGGGACCGGGGAGCTGTTTTTT. Amino acids: CASGGTGELFF.

The chain recombines TRBV3-1 (or the pseudogene TRBV3-2) with TRBJ2-5; 7 nucleotides match TRBD2. The CDR3 runs to 13 residues. Germline-derived CDR1 and CDR2 are LGHDT and YNNKEL (reference sequence). CDR3 loop: CSCSRGTQETQYF. The CDR3 DNA follows: TGTTCTTGCTCGCGGGGGACCCAAGAGACCCAGTACTTC.

The V and J genes are TRBV15 and TRBJ2-3, with D tentatively TRBD1 (5 bases). Trimming removed 6 bases at V and 4 bases at J, with 8 bases between. Germline V gene data show CDR1 as LNHNV and CDR2 as YYDKDF (reference sequence). CDR3 size: 12 residues. CDR3: CATSRGADTQYF. The DNA for the CDR3 is TGTGCCACCAGTAGGGGTGCAGATACGCAGTATTTT. The whole variable domain, filled in from reference TRBV15 and TRBJ2-3, reads DAMVIQNPRYQVTQFGKPVTLSCSQTLNHNVMYWYQQKSSQAPKLLFHYYDKDFNNEADTPDNFQSRRPNTSFCFLDIRSPGLGDTAMYLCATSRGADTQYFGPGTRLTVL.

V is TRBV30 and J is TRBJ2-1; D perhaps matches TRBD1 (6 bases). The length of the CDR3 is 11 residues. Germline CDR1 GTSNPN, CDR2 SVGIG (reference sequence). Trimming removed 4 bases at V and 10 bases at J, with 11 bases between. Here the CDR3 DNA reads TGTGCCTGGACTTTCGGGACAGAGCAGTTCTTC. Its translation: CAWTFGTEQFF. The variable domain in full, completed from reference TRBV30 and TRBJ2-1, reads SQTIHQWPATLVQPVGSPLSLECTVEGTSNPNLYWYRQAAGRGLQLLFYSVGIGQISSEVPQNLSASRPQDRQFILSSKKLLLSDSGFYLCAWTFGTEQFFGPGTRLTVL.

The V and J genes are TRBV3-1 (or the pseudogene TRBV3-2) and TRBJ2-5, with a weak D call TRBD2 (6 bases). The V end was cut by 6 bases, the J end by 8 bases, with 19 bases between. This CDR3 region has 14 residues. Germline V gives CDR1 LGHDT, CDR2 YNNKEL (reference sequence). CDR3 in DNA: TGTGCCAGCAGGCCGGGACTGGCGAAGGATACCCAGTACTTC. Amino acid sequence: CASRPGLAKDTQYF.

V and J are TRBV7-9 and TRBJ1-1; D gene uncertain. The CDR3 runs 13 residues. Trimming took off 4 bases at V and 3 bases at J, with 9 bases between the two ends. In germline, CDR1 is SEHNR, CDR2 FQNEAQ (reference sequence). CDR3 DNA sequence: TGTGCCAGCAGCTATCGCCCGGACACTGAAGCTTTCTTT. Amino acid sequence: CASSYRPDTEAFF.

Written as DNA, the CDR3 is TGTGCCAGCAGCTCCCCGACTAGTTTGTCCGAGCAGTACTTC. This gives the protein CASSSPTSLSEQYF. J is TRBJ2-7 and V is TRBV6-6, with TRBD2 as a possible D gene (6 bases). In germline, CDR1 is MNHNY, CDR2 SVGAGI (reference sequence). Trimming shortened V by 6 bases and J by 6 bases, and 18 bases separated the two germline ends. The CDR3 is 14 amino acids.

The genes are TRBV11-2 and TRBJ1-1; D not resolved. The germline gives CDR1 SGHAT, CDR2 FQNNGV. The CDR3 is made up of 14 amino acids. V lost 6 bases, J lost 6 bases, and 17 bases lay in between. The CDR3 region has the DNA TGTGCCAGCAGAAGGTTAGGTGGGAGGCCTGAAGCTTTCTTT. Protein product: CASRRLGGRPEAFF.

The V call is TRBV18, the J call TRBJ2-5; 12 nucleotides line up with TRBD2. Losses at the gene ends were 1 base for V and 1 base for J; bases not matched to a gene: 7. The CDR3 is 18 amino acids. Germline CDR1 is KGHSH and CDR2 is LQKENI. CDR3 sequence reads: CASSPRPSGGARQETQYF. CDR3 nucleotides: TGTGCCAGCTCACCACGTCCTAGCGGGGGGGCGCGCCAAGAGACCCAGTACTTC.

This chain joins TRBV9 and TRBJ2-5, with 10 bases aligning to TRBD2. This CDR3 comprises 16 residues. The germline CDR1 and CDR2 sequences are SGDLS and YYNGEE. V shed 3 bases and J 5 bases; nucleotides not matched to a gene: 10. The CDR3 DNA reads TGTGCCAGCAGCGGCCCCCGGCTAGCGGGGGTTGAGACCCAGTACTTC. Amino acid sequence: CASSGPRLAGVETQYF.

The chain employs TRBV6-6 and TRBJ1-5; 11 bases agree with TRBD1. CDR3 length: 17 residues. Germline V gives CDR1 MNHNY, CDR2 SVGAGI (reference sequence). J gave up 1 base and V 5 bases, and 7 bases lay outside the gene matches. Here the CDR3 reads CASSLYGQGASNQPQHF. CDR3 sequence (DNA): TGTGCCAGCAGTCTGTACGGACAGGGGGCAAGCAATCAGCCCCAGCATTTT.

CDR3 residues: CASSSNPTGAYGYTF. CDR3 in DNA: TGTGCCAGCAGTTCTAATCCGACAGGGGCCTATGGCTACACCTTC. The genes are TRBV28 and TRBJ1-2, with 8 bases aligning to TRBD1. CDR1 is MDHEN and CDR2 is SYDVKM in the germline V gene. The CDR3 totals 15 residues. The V and J ends lost 4 bases and 4 bases, in that order; junction bases with no gene match: 8.

DNA of the CDR3: TGTGCCAGCAGCCCACACAGGGAAAGCTCCTATAATTCACCCCTCCACTTT. This encodes CASSPHRESSYNSPLHF. The chain recombines TRBV9 with TRBJ1-6; maybe TRBD1 (6 bases). Germline-derived CDR1 and CDR2 are SGDLS and YYNGEE. The V end lost 4 bases, the J end lost 0 bases, and 14 bases lay between the germline ends. CDR3 length: 17 amino acids.

This chain joins TRBV7-2 and TRBJ1-6; TRBD1 matches 7 bases. The CDR3 spans 15 residues. Germline-derived CDR1 and CDR2 are SGHTA and FQGNSA. V gave up 7 bases and J gave up 10 bases; unmatched junction bases: 13. The CDR3 sequence: CASTPYRDSGSPLHF. The CDR3 DNA sequence: TGTGCCAGCACCCCTTATCGGGACAGTGGATCACCCCTCCACTTT.

This chain uses TRBV4-2 with TRBJ2-7; D is possibly TRBD2 (5 bases). This CDR3 has 15 residues. Trimming shortened V by 0 bases and J by 2 bases, and 11 bases separated the two germline ends. CDR1 and CDR2 from the germline V gene are LGHNA and YNFKEQ. CDR3 amino acids: CASSQDPGGPYEQYF. The CDR3 bases are TGTGCCAGCAGCCAAGACCCCGGAGGTCCCTACGAGCAGTACTTC.

This clone is a singleton in its sample. This chain joins TRBV6-5 and TRBJ1-1; D is unclear. Trimming pared 6 bases from V and 7 bases from J, leaving 18 bases between. CDR1 and CDR2 (germline): MNHEY, SVGAGI. This CDR3 is 14 amino acids long. The CDR3 reads CASRSAFLTLEAFF. CDR3 nucleotides: TGTGCCAGCAGATCCGCCTTTTTGACTCTTGAAGCTTTCTTT.

The chain is built from TRBV7-9 and TRBJ2-7; D is possibly TRBD1 (6 bases). The CDR3 is 15 amino acids. Germline assignment: CDR1 SEHNR and CDR2 FQNEAQ (reference sequence). The V and J ends lost 1 base and 3 bases respectively, with 13 bases between them. CDR3 protein: CASSLVLQGRYEQYF. CDR3 in DNA: TGTGCCAGCAGCTTAGTTCTGCAGGGGCGCTACGAGCAGTACTTC.

The CDR3 DNA reads TGTGCCAGCAGTTTCTTCTCGACAGATACGCAGTATTTT. It yields the protein CASSFFSTDTQYF. This chain links TRBV27 with TRBJ2-3; D is unresolved. The CDR3 has 13 residues. CDR1 is MNHEY and CDR2 is SMNVEV in the germline V gene (reference sequence). The V end lost 3 bases, the J end lost 3 bases, and 7 bases lay between the germline ends.

The chain has TRBV11-2 and TRBJ2-2, with TRBD2 identical over 7 bases. Losses at the gene ends were 5 bases for V and 0 bases for J; bases not matched to a gene: 12. The CDR3 length is 18 residues. Germline values: CDR1 SGHAT, CDR2 FQNNGV. The CDR3 loop reads CASSLPRQRGTNTGELFF. In nucleotides, the CDR3 is TGTGCCAGCAGCCTCCCGCGCCAGCGGGGTACGAACACCGGGGAGCTGTTTTTT.

J is TRBJ2-1 and V is TRBV7-3; 7 nucleotides agree with TRBD2. CDR1 is SGHTA, CDR2 FQGTGA, per germline. The CDR3 is 14 residues long. The ends lost 4 bases at V and 4 bases at J; junction bases unmatched: 4. The CDR3 region has the DNA TGTGCCAGCAGCTCCCAAGCGGGGTACAATGAGCAGTTCTTC. Its translation: CASSSQAGYNEQFF. Full variable domain (remainder filled in from reference TRBV7-3 and TRBJ2-1): GAGVSQTPSNKVTEKGKYVELRCDPISGHTALYWYRQSLGQGPEFLIYFQGTGAADDSGLPNDRFFAVRPEGSVSTLKIQRTERGDSAVYLCASSSQAGYNEQFFGPGTRLTVL.

The rearrangement uses TRBV5-1 and TRBJ2-1; D remains unclear. The CDR3 runs 15 residues. Germline V gene lookup returns CDR1 SGHRS and CDR2 YFSETQ. Trimming removed 0 bases at V and 6 bases at J, with 13 bases between. The DNA of the CDR3 is TGCGCCAGCAGCTTGGAGGCAGGTTCTTTCAATGAGCAGTTCTTC. Translated, it gives CASSLEAGSFNEQFF.

This clone was observed once. The genes are TRBV15 and TRBJ2-5; 10 nucleotides align to TRBD1. CDR1 and CDR2 from the germline V gene are LNHNV and YYDKDF (reference sequence). V gave up 4 bases and J gave up 5 bases; unmatched junction bases: 7. The CDR3 has 15 residues. CDR3: CATSIGTGVGETQYF. CDR3 DNA: TGTGCCACCAGCATAGGGACAGGGGTTGGGGAGACCCAGTACTTC.

The CDR3 DNA is TGTGCCAGCAGCCTAGGGTTGACAGTGAACACTGAAGCTTTCTTT. This gives the protein CASSLGLTVNTEAFF. J is TRBJ1-1 and V is TRBV28; TRBD1 might be the D (5 bases). The CDR3 totals 15 residues. Germline V CDR1 and CDR2: MDHEN, SYDVKM. V lost 6 bases to trimming and J lost 0 bases, with 14 bases between them.

J is TRBJ1-1 and V is TRBV5-1; tentatively, D is TRBD1 (6 bases). The CDR3 is made up of 14 amino acids. The germline CDR1 and CDR2 sequences are SGHRS and YFSETQ. V was trimmed by 5 bases and J by 1 base, leaving 12 bases between them. The CDR3: CASRQGQGNTEAFF. CDR3 DNA: TGCGCCAGCAGACAGGGCCAGGGGAACACTGAAGCTTTCTTT.

V and J are TRBV4-1 and TRBJ2-1; possible D gene TRBD2, 6 bases. V lost 0 bases, J lost 1 base, and 10 bases lay in between. The CDR3 runs 16 residues. The germline gives CDR1 MGHRA, CDR2 YSYEKL. The CDR3 spells CASSQDPRGSYNEQFF. The CDR3 DNA follows: TGCGCCAGCAGCCAAGATCCCCGGGGGTCCTACAATGAGCAGTTCTTC.

The chain is built from TRBV7-6 and TRBJ2-3; 9 bases are a match to TRBD2. Germline loops: CDR1 SGHVS, CDR2 FNYEAQ. Losses at the gene ends were 2 bases for V and 3 bases for J; bases not matched to a gene: 12. The CDR3 runs to 18 residues. The CDR3 nucleotides read TGTGCCAGCAGCTTACTAGGGACGTTTAGCGGGGGAACAGATACGCAGTATTTT. Protein sequence: CASSLLGTFSGGTDTQYF.

The chain has TRBV14 and TRBJ1-2; TRBD1 matches 7 bases. The CDR3 is 15 amino acids. Germline CDR1 and CDR2: SGHDN and FVKESK. The V gene end was trimmed by 3 bases and the J gene end by 6 bases; junction bases not matched to a gene: 10. The CDR3 region is CASSHQTGINDGYTF. CDR3 bases: TGTGCCAGCAGCCACCAGACAGGGATTAATGATGGCTACACCTTC.